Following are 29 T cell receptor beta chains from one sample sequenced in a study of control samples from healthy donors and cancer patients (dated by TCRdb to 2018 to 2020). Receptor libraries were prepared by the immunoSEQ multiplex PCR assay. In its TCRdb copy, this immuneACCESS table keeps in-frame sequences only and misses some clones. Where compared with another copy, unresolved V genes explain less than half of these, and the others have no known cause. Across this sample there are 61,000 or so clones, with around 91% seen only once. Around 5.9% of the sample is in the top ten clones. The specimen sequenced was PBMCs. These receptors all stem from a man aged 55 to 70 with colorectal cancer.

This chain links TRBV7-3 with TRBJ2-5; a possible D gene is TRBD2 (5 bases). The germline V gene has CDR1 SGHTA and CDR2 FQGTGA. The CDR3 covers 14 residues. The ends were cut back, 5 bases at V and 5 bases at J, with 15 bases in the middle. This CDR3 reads CASSPRDSGETQYF. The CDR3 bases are TGTGCCAGCAGCCCCCGGGATTCTGGGGAGACCCAGTACTTC.

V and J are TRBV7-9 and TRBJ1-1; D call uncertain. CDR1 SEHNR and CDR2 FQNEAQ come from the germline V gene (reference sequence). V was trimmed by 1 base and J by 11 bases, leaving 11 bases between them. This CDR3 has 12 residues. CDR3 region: CASSLDGVMAFF. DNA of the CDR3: TGTGCCAGCAGCTTAGACGGGGTGATGGCTTTCTTT.

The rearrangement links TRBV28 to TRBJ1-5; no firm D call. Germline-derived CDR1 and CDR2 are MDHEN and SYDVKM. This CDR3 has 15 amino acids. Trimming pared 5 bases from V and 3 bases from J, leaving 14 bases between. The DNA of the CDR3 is TGTGCCAGCAGTCCCCTCGGACGGAACAATCAGCCCCAGCATTTT. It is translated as CASSPLGRNNQPQHF.

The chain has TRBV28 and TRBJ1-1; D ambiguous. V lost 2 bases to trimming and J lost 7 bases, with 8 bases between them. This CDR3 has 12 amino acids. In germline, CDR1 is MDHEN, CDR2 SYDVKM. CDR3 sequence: CASSLRADEAFF. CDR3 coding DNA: TGTGCCAGCAGTTTACGTGCCGATGAAGCTTTCTTT.

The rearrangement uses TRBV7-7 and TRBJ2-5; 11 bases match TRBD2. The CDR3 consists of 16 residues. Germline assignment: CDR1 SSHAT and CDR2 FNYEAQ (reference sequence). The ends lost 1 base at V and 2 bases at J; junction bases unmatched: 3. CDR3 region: CASSLGLAGGQETQYF. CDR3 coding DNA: TGTGCCAGCAGCTTAGGGCTAGCGGGGGGACAAGAGACCCAGTACTTC.

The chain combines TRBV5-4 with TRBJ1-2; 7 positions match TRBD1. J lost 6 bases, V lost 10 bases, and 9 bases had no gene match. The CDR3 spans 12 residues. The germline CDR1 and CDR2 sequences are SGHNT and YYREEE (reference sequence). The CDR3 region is CAGWRGLDGYTF. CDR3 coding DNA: TGTGCCGGGTGGAGGGGGCTTGATGGCTACACCTTC.

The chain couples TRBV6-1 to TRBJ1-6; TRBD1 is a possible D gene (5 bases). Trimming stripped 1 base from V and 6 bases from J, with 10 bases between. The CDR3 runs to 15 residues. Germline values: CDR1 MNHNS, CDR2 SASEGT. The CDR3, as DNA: TGTGCCAGCAGTGAAGGGCAGGGAGGTAATTCACCCCTCCACTTT. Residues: CASSEGQGGNSPLHF.

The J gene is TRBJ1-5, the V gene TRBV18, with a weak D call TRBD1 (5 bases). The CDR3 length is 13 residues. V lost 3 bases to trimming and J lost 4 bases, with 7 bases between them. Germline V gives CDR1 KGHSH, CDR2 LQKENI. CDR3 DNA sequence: TGTGCCAGCTCACCGGACAAAAATCAGCCCCAGCATTTT. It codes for CASSPDKNQPQHF.

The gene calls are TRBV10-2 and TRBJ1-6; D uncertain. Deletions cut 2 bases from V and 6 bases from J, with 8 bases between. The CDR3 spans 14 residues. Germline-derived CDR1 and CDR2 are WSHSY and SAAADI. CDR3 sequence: CASSEEAFNSPLHF. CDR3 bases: TGCGCCAGCAGTGAGGAGGCCTTTAATTCACCCCTCCACTTT.

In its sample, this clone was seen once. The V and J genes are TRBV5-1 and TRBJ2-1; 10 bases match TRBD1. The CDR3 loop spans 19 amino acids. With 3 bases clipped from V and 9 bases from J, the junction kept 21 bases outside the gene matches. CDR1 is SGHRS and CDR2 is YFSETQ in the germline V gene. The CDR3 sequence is CASSSTRTGGWDFVSEQFF. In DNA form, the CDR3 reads TGCGCCAGCAGCTCGACTCGGACAGGGGGGTGGGATTTTGTGAGTGAGCAGTTCTTC.

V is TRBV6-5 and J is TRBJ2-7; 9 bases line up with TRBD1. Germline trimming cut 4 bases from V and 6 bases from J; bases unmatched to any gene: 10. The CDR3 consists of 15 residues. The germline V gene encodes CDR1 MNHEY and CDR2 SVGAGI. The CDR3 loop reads CASSSGTGFPREQYF. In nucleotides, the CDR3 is TGTGCCAGCAGTTCCGGGACAGGGTTTCCTCGCGAGCAGTACTTC.

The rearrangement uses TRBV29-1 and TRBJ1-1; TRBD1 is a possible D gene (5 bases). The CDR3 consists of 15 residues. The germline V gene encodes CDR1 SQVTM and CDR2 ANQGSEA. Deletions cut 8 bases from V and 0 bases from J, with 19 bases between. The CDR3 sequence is CSPSGSLGLNTEAFF. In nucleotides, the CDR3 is TGCAGCCCATCAGGGTCACTAGGCCTGAACACTGAAGCTTTCTTT.

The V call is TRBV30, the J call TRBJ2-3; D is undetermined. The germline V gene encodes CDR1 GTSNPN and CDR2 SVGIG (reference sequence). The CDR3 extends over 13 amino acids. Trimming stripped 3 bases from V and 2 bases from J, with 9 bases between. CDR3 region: CAWSFQITDTQYF. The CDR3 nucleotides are TGTGCCTGGAGCTTCCAGATCACAGATACGCAGTATTTT.

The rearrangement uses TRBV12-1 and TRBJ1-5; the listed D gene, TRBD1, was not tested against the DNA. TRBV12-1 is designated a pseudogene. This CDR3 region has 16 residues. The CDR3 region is CASSLLDRGGHQPQHF. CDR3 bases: TGTGCCAGCAGCCTATTGGACAGGGGGGGTCATCAGCCCCAGCATTTT.

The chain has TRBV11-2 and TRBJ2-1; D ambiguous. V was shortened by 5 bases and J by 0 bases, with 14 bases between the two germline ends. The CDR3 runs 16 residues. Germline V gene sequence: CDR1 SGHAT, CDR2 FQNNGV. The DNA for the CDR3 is TGTGCCAGCAGCCCCGCCCGGGCAATCTCCTACAATGAGCAGTTCTTC. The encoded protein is CASSPARAISYNEQFF.

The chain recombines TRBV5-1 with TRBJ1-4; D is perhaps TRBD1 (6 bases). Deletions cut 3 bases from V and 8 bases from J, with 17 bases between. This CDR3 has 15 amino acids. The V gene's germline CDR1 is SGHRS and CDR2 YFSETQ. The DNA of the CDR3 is TGCGCCAGCAGCTGGGGACAAGGGGGTTCGGAAAAACTGTTTTTT. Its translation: CASSWGQGGSEKLFF.

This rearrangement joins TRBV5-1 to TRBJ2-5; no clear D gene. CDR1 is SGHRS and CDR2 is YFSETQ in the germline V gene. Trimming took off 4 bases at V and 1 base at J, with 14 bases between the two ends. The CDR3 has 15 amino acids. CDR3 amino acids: CASSGTHGFQETQYF. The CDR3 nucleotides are TGCGCCAGCAGCGGCACCCATGGGTTCCAAGAGACCCAGTACTTC.

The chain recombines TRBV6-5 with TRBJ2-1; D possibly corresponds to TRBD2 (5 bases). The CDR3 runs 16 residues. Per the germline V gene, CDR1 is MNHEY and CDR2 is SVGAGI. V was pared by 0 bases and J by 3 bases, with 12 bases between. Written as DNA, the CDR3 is TGTGCCAGCAGTTACTCCTTACTAGAACTCTACAATGAGCAGTTCTTC. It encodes CASSYSLLELYNEQFF.

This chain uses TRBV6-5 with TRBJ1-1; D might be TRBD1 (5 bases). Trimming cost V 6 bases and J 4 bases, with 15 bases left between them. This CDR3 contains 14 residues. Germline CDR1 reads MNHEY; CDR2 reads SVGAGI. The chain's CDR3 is CASREGRMGTEAFF. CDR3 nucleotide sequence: TGTGCCAGCAGAGAGGGGCGGATGGGCACTGAAGCTTTCTTT.

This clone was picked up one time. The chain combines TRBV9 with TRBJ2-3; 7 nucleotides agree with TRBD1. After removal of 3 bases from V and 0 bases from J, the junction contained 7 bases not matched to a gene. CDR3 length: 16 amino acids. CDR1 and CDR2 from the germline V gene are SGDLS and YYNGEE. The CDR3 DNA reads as TGTGCCAGCAGCGGGCGGACAGGCCCTAGCACAGATACGCAGTATTTT. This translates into CASSGRTGPSTDTQYF.

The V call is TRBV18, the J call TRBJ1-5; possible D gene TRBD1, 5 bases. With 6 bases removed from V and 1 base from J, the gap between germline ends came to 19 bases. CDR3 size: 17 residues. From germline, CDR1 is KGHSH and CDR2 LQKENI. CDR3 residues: CASSRQTASGSNQPQHF. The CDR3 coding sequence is TGTGCCAGCTCTCGGCAGACAGCCAGCGGGAGCAATCAGCCCCAGCATTTT.

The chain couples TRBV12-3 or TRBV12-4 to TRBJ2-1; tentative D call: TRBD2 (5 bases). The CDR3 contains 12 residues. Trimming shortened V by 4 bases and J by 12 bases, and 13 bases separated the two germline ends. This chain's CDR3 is CASSSDGLVQFF. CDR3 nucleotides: TGTGCCAGCAGTTCAGACGGACTGGTGCAGTTCTTC.

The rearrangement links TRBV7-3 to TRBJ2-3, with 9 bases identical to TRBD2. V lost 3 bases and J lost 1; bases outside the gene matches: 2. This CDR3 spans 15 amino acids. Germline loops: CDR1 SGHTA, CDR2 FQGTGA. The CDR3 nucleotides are TGTGCCAGCAGCTTGTTAGCGGGGGGCACAGATACGCAGTATTTT. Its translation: CASSLLAGGTDTQYF.

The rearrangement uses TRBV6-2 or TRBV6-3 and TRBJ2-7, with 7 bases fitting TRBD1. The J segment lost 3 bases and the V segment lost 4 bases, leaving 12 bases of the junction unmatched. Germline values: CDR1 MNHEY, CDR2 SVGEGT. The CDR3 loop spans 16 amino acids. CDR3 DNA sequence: TGTGCCAGCAGTTCCTCCTTCGGGACAGAGAGCTACGAGCAGTACTTC. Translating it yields CASSSSFGTESYEQYF.

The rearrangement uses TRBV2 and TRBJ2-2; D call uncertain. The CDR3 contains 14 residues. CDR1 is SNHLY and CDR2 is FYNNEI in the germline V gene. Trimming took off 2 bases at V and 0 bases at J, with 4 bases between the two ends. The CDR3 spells CASSEWANTGELFF. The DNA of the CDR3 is TGTGCCAGCAGTGAATGGGCGAACACCGGGGAGCTGTTTTTT.

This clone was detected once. CDR3 sequence reads: CASSLSSGGDTQYF. The DNA for the CDR3 is TGTGCCAGCAGCTTATCTAGCGGCGGGGATACGCAGTATTTT. The chain employs TRBV7-2 and TRBJ2-3; 7 bases align to TRBD2. CDR3 length: 14 residues. Germline CDR1 and CDR2: SGHTA and FQGNSA. V lost 2 bases to trimming and J lost 6 bases; unmatched junction nucleotides: 5. Looking up the rest from reference TRBV7-2 and TRBJ2-3 gives the full variable domain: GAGVSQSPSNKVTEKGKDVELRCDPISGHTALYWYRQSLGQGLEFLIYFQGNSAPDKSGLPSDRFSAERTGGSVSTLTIQRTQQEDSAVYLCASSLSSGGDTQYFGPGTRLTVL.

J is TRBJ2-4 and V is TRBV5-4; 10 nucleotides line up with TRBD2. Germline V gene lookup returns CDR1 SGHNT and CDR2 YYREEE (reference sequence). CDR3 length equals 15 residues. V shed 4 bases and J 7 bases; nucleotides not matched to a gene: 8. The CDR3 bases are TGTGCCAGCAGCCTGAAGAGCGGGGGGGCCAACATTCAGTACTTC. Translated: CASSLKSGGANIQYF.

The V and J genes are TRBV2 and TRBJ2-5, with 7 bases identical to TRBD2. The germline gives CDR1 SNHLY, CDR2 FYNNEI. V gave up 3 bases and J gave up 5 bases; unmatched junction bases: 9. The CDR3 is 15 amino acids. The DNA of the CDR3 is TGTGCCAGCAGTGATAGGGGACTACCAGGGGAGACCCAGTACTTC. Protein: CASSDRGLPGETQYF.

CDR3 bases: TGTGCCAGCAGTTACCGGGACAGGTCCTACGAGCAGTACTTC. Amino acid sequence: CASSYRDRSYEQYF. The chain has TRBV6-6 and TRBJ2-7; 8 bases match TRBD1. The V gene end was trimmed by 2 bases and the J gene end by 1 base; junction bases not matched to a gene: 1. This CDR3 spans 14 amino acids. Germline CDR1 reads MNHNY; CDR2 reads SVGAGI (reference sequence).